These 29 T cell receptor beta chains share one sample of origin, sequenced in a study of blood T cell repertoires in COVID-19. Profiled with immunoSEQ multiplex PCR; TCRdb holds only in-frame clones, not every one. The sample shows about 100,000 clones, about 90% of them seen only once. Material for sequencing was peripheral blood. The receptors shown here come from a woman in her 30s with acute or convalescent COVID-19.

V and J are TRBV30 and TRBJ2-7; tentative D call: TRBD1 (6 bases). The germline V gene encodes CDR1 GTSNPN and CDR2 SVGIG (reference sequence). The CDR3 extends over 17 amino acids. V lost 1 base and J 3 bases, leaving 22 bases between the germline ends. The CDR3 is CAWSGERGSTDYYEQYF. In nucleotides, the CDR3 is TGTGCCTGGAGTGGGGAAAGGGGGTCCACAGACTACTACGAGCAGTACTTC.

In this sample, this clone turned up once. V is TRBV29-1 and J is TRBJ1-2; 8 bases line up with TRBD1. This CDR3 comprises 13 residues. With 5 bases clipped from V and 8 bases from J, the junction kept 10 bases outside the gene matches. CDR1 is SQVTM, CDR2 ANQGSEA, per germline. In DNA form, the CDR3 reads TGCAGCGTTCAGGGGGCTGAGCGGAAAGGCTACACCTTC. It is translated as CSVQGAERKGYTF.

The rearrangement uses TRBV7-6 and TRBJ1-3; no definite D call. The CDR3 length is 15 residues. Looked up from germline, CDR1 is SGHVS and CDR2 is FNYEAQ. Trimming took off 4 bases at V and 3 bases at J, with 13 bases between the two ends. The CDR3 nucleotides read TGTGCCAGCAGCTCCAGGCAGAGCCTTGGAAACACCATATATTTT. Protein: CASSSRQSLGNTIYF.

The rearrangement uses TRBV4-1 and TRBJ2-2; D ambiguous. Between the trimmed V and J ends, which lost 4 bases and 3 bases, there was a span of 12 bases. The CDR3 runs 15 residues. Germline-derived CDR1 and CDR2 are MGHRA and YSYEKL. The CDR3 sequence is CASSPASRDTGELFF. The DNA of the CDR3 is TGCGCCAGCAGCCCTGCATCCCGGGACACCGGGGAGCTGTTTTTT.

V and J are TRBV5-6 and TRBJ2-7; D remains ambiguous. CDR1 is SGHDT and CDR2 is YYEEEE in the germline V gene. V lost 4 bases and J lost 0, with 2 bases in between. The CDR3 is made up of 11 amino acids. For the CDR3, the DNA is TGTGCCAGCAGCCGCTCCTACGAGCAGTACTTC. Translating it yields CASSRSYEQYF.

This clone appeared a single time. The chain couples TRBV10-3 to TRBJ1-2, with 7 bases lining up with TRBD1. V shed 4 bases and J 8 bases; nucleotides not matched to a gene: 10. Germline CDR1 reads ENHRY; CDR2 reads SYGVKD. CDR3 length equals 14 residues. CDR3 region: CAISGAEGGWGYTF. Here the CDR3 DNA reads TGTGCCATCAGTGGGGCAGAAGGGGGCTGGGGCTACACCTTC.

This clone was detected only once. V and J are TRBV2 and TRBJ1-5, with 12 positions matching TRBD1. CDR1 is SNHLY, CDR2 FYNNEI, per germline. CDR3 size: 14 residues. Trimming took 8 bases from V and 10 from J; bases not matched to a gene: 9. CDR3 protein: CASGPGQGAGPQHF. CDR3 coding DNA: TGTGCCAGCGGACCGGGACAGGGGGCTGGACCCCAGCATTTT.

The chain joins TRBV3-1 (or the pseudogene TRBV3-2) to TRBJ1-2; 7 bases map to TRBD1. This CDR3 contains 12 residues. Trimming at V came to 6 bases and at J to 6 bases, leaving 4 bases not matched to a gene. The germline gives CDR1 LGHDT, CDR2 YNNKEL (reference sequence). CDR3 nucleotides: TGTGCCAGCAGTCTGCAGGGGGATGGCTACACCTTC. Its translation is CASSLQGDGYTF.

V gene TRBV27 combines with J gene TRBJ2-2; D gene unclear. The CDR3 has 14 amino acids. The V gene lost 10 bases and the J gene lost 4 bases, with 16 bases spanning the gap. The germline gives CDR1 MNHEY, CDR2 SMNVEV (reference sequence). CDR3 loop: CATSKRGSTGELFF. Here the CDR3 DNA reads TGTGCCACCTCGAAGCGAGGCAGCACCGGGGAGCTGTTTTTT.

The V and J genes are TRBV9 and TRBJ1-2, with 10 positions matching TRBD1. With V trimmed by 2 bases and J by 8 bases, 6 bases remained unmatched. Germline values: CDR1 SGDLS, CDR2 YYNGEE. This CDR3 region has 14 residues. CDR3 sequence: CASSVGQGRPGYTF. DNA for the CDR3: TGTGCCAGCAGCGTGGGACAGGGGAGGCCGGGCTACACCTTC.

The gene calls are TRBV18 and TRBJ1-1; TRBD1 might be the D (6 bases). V was clipped by 3 bases and J by 3 bases, with 14 bases between them. The CDR3 has 15 residues. Germline values: CDR1 KGHSH, CDR2 LQKENI. The DNA of the CDR3 is TGTGCCAGCTCACCCCTCCCCAAGGGGGACACTGAAGCTTTCTTT. It specifies CASSPLPKGDTEAFF.

The chain recombines TRBV6-5 with TRBJ1-4; TRBD1 matches 8 bases. Unmatched junction bases numbered 7, after V lost 7 bases and J lost 9 bases. The CDR3 extends over 13 amino acids. Per germline, CDR1 MNHEY and CDR2 SVGAGI. The CDR3 loop is CASKDRVGKKLFF. The CDR3 DNA follows: TGTGCCAGCAAGGACAGGGTGGGGAAAAAACTGTTTTTT.

This sequence joins TRBV12-3 or TRBV12-4 and TRBJ1-2; weak D call: TRBD1 (5 bases). This CDR3 contains 12 residues. V gave up 3 bases and J gave up 12 bases, with 14 bases separating them. The CDR3: CASSFGRGGDTF. For the CDR3, the DNA is TGTGCCAGCAGTTTTGGAAGGGGCGGAGACACCTTC.

The chain carries TRBV18 and TRBJ2-3, with D tentatively TRBD1 (6 bases). Trimming removed 6 bases from V and 2 bases from J, with 12 bases in between. Germline values: CDR1 KGHSH, CDR2 LQKENI. The CDR3 spans 14 residues. The CDR3 region has the DNA TGTGCCAGCTCCCGGGACACAGACACAGATACGCAGTATTTT. Protein sequence: CASSRDTDTDTQYF. Combining the CDR3 with reference TRBV18 and TRBJ2-3 gives the whole variable domain NAGVMQNPRHLVRRRGQEARLRCSPMKGHSHVYWYRQLPEEGLKFMVYLQKENIIDESGMPKERFSAEFPKEGPSILRIQQVVRGDSAAYFCASSRDTDTDTQYFGPGTRLTVL.

The rearrangement uses TRBV15 and TRBJ1-4; 9 positions agree with TRBD1. V shed 8 bases and J 8 bases; nucleotides not matched to a gene: 9. Germline V CDR1 and CDR2: LNHNV, YYDKDF (reference sequence). This CDR3 comprises 14 residues. As DNA, the CDR3 is TGTGCCACCCGACCCCCGGGACAGGGAGAAAAACTGTTTTTT. Residues: CATRPPGQGEKLFF.

Here the CDR3 reads CASSRTGGAGNTIYF. CDR3 coding DNA: TGCGCCAGCAGCAGGACAGGGGGAGCTGGAAACACCATATATTTT. V usage is TRBV5-1 and J usage is TRBJ1-3; TRBD1 matches 10 bases. This CDR3 has 15 amino acids. V gave up 4 bases and J gave up 2 bases; unmatched junction bases: 3. Germline loops: CDR1 SGHRS, CDR2 YFSETQ.

The gene calls are TRBV7-3 and TRBJ2-1; TRBD1 matches 9 bases. J was trimmed by 9 bases and V by 5 bases; bases with no gene match: 14. Germline values: CDR1 SGHTA, CDR2 FQGTGA. This CDR3 comprises 16 residues. CDR3: CASSTHFGQGLTEQFF. The CDR3 DNA reads TGTGCCAGCAGCACACACTTCGGACAGGGGTTAACTGAGCAGTTCTTC.

The chain has TRBV6-5 and TRBJ1-5; 9 bases fit TRBD1. V gave up 6 bases and J gave up 4 bases; unmatched junction bases: 4. The germline CDR1 and CDR2 sequences are MNHEY and SVGAGI. The CDR3 covers 14 residues. The CDR3 region has the DNA TGTGCCAGCAGCACCGGGACAGGGAATCAGCCCCAGCATTTT. Translated: CASSTGTGNQPQHF.

This clone came up a few times. This rearrangement joins TRBV7-3 to TRBJ1-6; 10 bases agree with TRBD1. Trimming removed 4 bases from V and 14 bases from J; junction bases left unmatched: 5. The germline gives CDR1 SGHTA, CDR2 FQGTGA. The CDR3 has 13 amino acids. The CDR3 is CASSSGQGGSLHF. CDR3 DNA: TGTGCCAGCAGCTCCGGACAGGGGGGATCCCTCCACTTT.

The chain employs TRBV24-1 and TRBJ1-5; a possible D gene is TRBD1 (6 bases). Germline-derived CDR1 and CDR2 are KGHDR and SFDVKD. V was trimmed by 2 bases and J by 2 bases, leaving 9 bases between them. The CDR3 consists of 15 residues. The CDR3 here is CATSDSGDGNQPQHF. CDR3 bases: TGTGCCACCAGTGATTCAGGGGACGGCAATCAGCCCCAGCATTTT.

This chain connects TRBV3-1 (or the pseudogene TRBV3-2) to TRBJ2-7; possible D gene TRBD2, 6 bases. Looked up from germline, CDR1 is LGHDT and CDR2 is YNNKEL (reference sequence). Trimming shortened V by 3 bases and J by 5 bases, and 11 bases separated the two germline ends. The CDR3 consists of 13 residues. CDR3 nucleotides: TGTGCCAGCAGCCAGGGGAGGCCAAACGAGCAGTACTTC. Translated: CASSQGRPNEQYF.

V is TRBV28 and J is TRBJ2-7; 7 bases agree with TRBD1. CDR1 and CDR2 (germline): MDHEN, SYDVKM. V dropped 7 bases and J dropped 3; count of bases not matched to a gene: 6. The CDR3 length is 13 residues. The CDR3 here is CASNRGTVYEQYF. CDR3 in DNA: TGTGCCAGCAATCGAGGGACAGTCTACGAGCAGTACTTC.

The gene calls are TRBV7-9 and TRBJ2-5, with a weak D call TRBD2 (6 bases). Trimming took 5 bases from V and 5 from J, leaving 21 bases between them. The CDR3 has 16 amino acids. The germline V gene encodes CDR1 SEHNR and CDR2 FQNEAQ (reference sequence). The DNA for the CDR3 is TGTGCCAGCAGCCTACCGCGGGGACTGGGAAACGAGACCCAGTACTTC. It translates to CASSLPRGLGNETQYF.

This chain uses TRBV6-2 or TRBV6-3 with TRBJ1-2; 7 bases match TRBD1. V shed 4 bases, J shed 8 bases, and the junction held 13 bases outside the gene matches. CDR3 length: 15 residues. Looked up from germline, CDR1 is MNHEY and CDR2 is SVGEGT. CDR3 amino acids: CASSSWDSFKDGYTF. The DNA for the CDR3 is TGTGCCAGCAGTTCTTGGGACAGCTTTAAAGACGGCTACACCTTC.

Only a few counts were recorded for this clone. The chain is built from TRBV30 and TRBJ1-3; 12 nucleotides align to TRBD1. The CDR3 runs 17 residues. J gave up 0 bases and V 0 bases, and 3 bases lay outside the gene matches. Germline loops: CDR1 GTSNPN, CDR2 SVGIG (reference sequence). The CDR3 bases are TGTGCCTGGAGTGTCGGGACAGGGGGCCTCTCTGGAAACACCATATATTTT. Protein: CAWSVGTGGLSGNTIYF.

V is TRBV12-5 and J is TRBJ2-7; D remains ambiguous. V lost 3 bases, J lost 0 bases, and 12 bases lay in between. Germline lookup yields CDR1 LGHNT and CDR2 FRNRAP. The CDR3 is 15 amino acids. CDR3 amino acids: CASGLGVQSSYEQYF. In DNA, the CDR3 is TGTGCTAGTGGTTTAGGAGTTCAGAGCTCCTACGAGCAGTACTTC.

This chain links TRBV5-1 with TRBJ2-4; 7 bases match TRBD1. V was clipped by 6 bases and J by 2 bases; unmatched bases: 11. This CDR3 contains 16 residues. Germline-derived CDR1 and CDR2 are SGHRS and YFSETQ. The chain's CDR3 is CASTLGVRGTKNIQYF. Written as DNA, the CDR3 is TGCGCCAGCACCCTGGGGGTCAGGGGGACCAAAAACATTCAGTACTTC.

This clone has just a few counts. The chain couples TRBV6-5 to TRBJ1-1; D uncertain. CDR3 length equals 12 residues. CDR1 MNHEY and CDR2 SVGAGI come from the germline V gene. V dropped 5 bases and J dropped 1 base, with 5 bases sitting between them. The CDR3 protein is CASSRQNTEAFF. Written as DNA, the CDR3 is TGTGCCAGCAGTAGACAGAACACTGAAGCTTTCTTT.

This chain links TRBV6-6 with TRBJ1-1, with 7 bases fitting TRBD1. Germline V gene sequence: CDR1 MNHNY, CDR2 SVGAGI (reference sequence). The CDR3 sequence is 13 residues long. The J segment lost 5 bases and the V segment lost 5 bases, leaving 5 bases of the junction unmatched. CDR3 nucleotide sequence: TGTGCCAGCAGTGCACAGGGGAGTACTGAAGCTTTCTTT. Translating gives CASSAQGSTEAFF.